This entry lists 10 T cell receptor beta chains sequenced from one sample in a study of cytomegalovirus exposure and HLA in healthy donors. PCR involved 60 Vbeta and 13 Jbeta primers. TCRdb's table, derived via immunoSEQ multiplex PCR, lists solely in-frame clones and lacks some. Here the sample spans 97,000 or so clones, about three quarters being singletons. Input material: PBMCs. Receptor source: a man in his forties in good health and CMV-seronegative.

The V call is TRBV11-2, the J call TRBJ1-3, with a possible D match to TRBD1 (5 bases). The CDR3 length is 12 residues. The germline V gene has CDR1 SGHAT and CDR2 FQNNGV. Trimming pared 1 base from V and 10 bases from J, leaving 8 bases between. The CDR3, as DNA: TGTGCCAGCAGCTTAGGCGGGGGAACCATATATTTT. Its translation is CASSLGGGTIYF.

The genes are TRBV9 and TRBJ1-2, with D unresolved. With 0 bases removed from V and 4 bases from J, the gap between germline ends came to 7 bases. From germline, CDR1 is SGDLS and CDR2 YYNGEE. This CDR3 region has 13 residues. In DNA, the CDR3 is TGTGCCAGCAGCGTAGACGTCAGCTATGGCTACACCTTC. It is translated as CASSVDVSYGYTF.

The CDR3 is CASSSNRGRGDNEQFF. DNA of the CDR3: TGTGCCAGCAGCTCTAACAGGGGGCGGGGGGACAATGAGCAGTTCTTC. This chain links TRBV11-2 with TRBJ2-1; possible D gene TRBD1, 9 bases. The CDR3 runs to 16 residues. The germline V gene encodes CDR1 SGHAT and CDR2 FQNNGV. The germline V and J ends were trimmed by 4 bases and 5 bases, with 18 bases remaining between them.

The table lists this clone with a few counts. The chain uses TRBV4-3 and TRBJ1-6; D is possibly TRBD1 (5 bases). V was cut by 1 base and J by 2 bases, with 9 bases left in between. The V gene's germline CDR1 is LGHNA and CDR2 YSLEER. This CDR3 is 16 amino acids long. CDR3 in DNA: TGCGCCAGCAGCCAAGTAGTAGGGGCCTATAATTCACCCCTCCACTTT. The encoded protein is CASSQVVGAYNSPLHF.

The V gene is TRBV7-9, the J gene TRBJ1-1; 8 positions match TRBD1. The CDR3 contains 12 residues. The V segment lost 5 bases and the J segment 11 bases; nucleotides outside the gene matches: 7. From germline, CDR1 is SEHNR and CDR2 FQNEAQ (reference sequence). The CDR3 is CASSPPGQEAFF. The CDR3 coding sequence is TGTGCCAGCAGCCCCCCGGGACAGGAGGCTTTCTTT.

The V call is TRBV6-5, the J call TRBJ1-5, with 7 nucleotides matching TRBD1. CDR1 MNHEY and CDR2 SVGAGI come from the germline V gene. CDR3 length equals 14 residues. The V gene end was trimmed by 5 bases and the J gene end by 4 bases; junction bases not matched to a gene: 5. This CDR3 is CASSRRQGNQPQHF. The CDR3 bases are TGTGCCAGCAGTAGACGACAGGGAAATCAGCCCCAGCATTTT.

This clone was detected only a few times. The chain employs TRBV6-5 and TRBJ2-5; TRBD1 might be the D (6 bases). The CDR3 length is 15 residues. V gave up 2 bases and J gave up 5 bases, with 15 bases separating them. Per the germline V gene, CDR1 is MNHEY and CDR2 is SVGAGI. The CDR3 DNA is TGTGCCAGCAGTTACGAAGGGGGTCCCTGGGAGACCCAGTACTTC. This sequence encodes CASSYEGGPWETQYF.

This clone occurred once. The CDR3 region has the DNA TGTGCCAGCAACCAACAGGGGGCCTACGAGCAGTACTTC. This encodes CASNQQGAYEQYF. The rearrangement links TRBV6-5 to TRBJ2-7, with 8 nucleotides matching TRBD1. This CDR3 region has 13 residues. V lost 7 bases and J lost 2; bases outside the gene matches: 4. Germline V gives CDR1 MNHEY, CDR2 SVGAGI.

The DNA of the CDR3 is TGTGCCAGCAGTAGGGACAGAAATCAGCCCCAGCATTTT. Translated, it gives CASSRDRNQPQHF. This chain uses TRBV6-5 with TRBJ1-5, with 7 bases aligning to TRBD1. V lost 5 bases, J lost 4 bases, and 2 bases stayed unmatched. Germline V gene sequence: CDR1 MNHEY, CDR2 SVGAGI. The CDR3 covers 13 residues.

This chain connects TRBV18 to TRBJ2-1; 8 bases match TRBD1. J lost 2 bases, V lost 3 bases, and 3 bases had no gene match. CDR1 is KGHSH and CDR2 is LQKENI in the germline V gene. The CDR3 length is 15 residues. CDR3: CASSPNRGTYNEQFF. DNA for the CDR3: TGTGCCAGCTCACCGAACAGGGGGACCTACAATGAGCAGTTCTTC.